What follows are 23 T cell receptor beta chains derived from one specimen sequenced in a study of T cells expressing NK-cell markers. TCRdb reprocessed the 5' RACE reads, with one entry per CDR3 protein and no DNA. This repertoire includes 300,000 to 500,000 distinct CDR3 sequences. Sequencing used blood T cells: a sorted CD56 or NKG2C T cell subset, CD4+ or CD8+ T cells, or bulk PBMC T cells (not recorded which). These receptors were taken from a woman in her forties or fifties in good health.

This chain connects TRBV7-9 to TRBJ2-3. Germline V CDR1 and CDR2: SEHNR, FQNEAQ (reference sequence). The CDR3 extends over 13 amino acids. The CDR3 is CASTYFSTDTQYF.

The J gene is TRBJ2-1, the V gene TRBV7-6; TCRdb gives TRBD2 as the D gene, but with no DNA this cannot be confirmed. Germline loops: CDR1 SGHVS, CDR2 FNYEAQ. The CDR3 extends over 17 amino acids. CDR3 sequence reads: CASSSRRGLAGVNEQFF.

This chain uses TRBV27 with TRBJ2-1; absent DNA, TCRdb's TRBD1 call cannot be checked. Germline loops: CDR1 MNHEY, CDR2 SMNVEV (reference sequence). The CDR3 runs 17 residues. CDR3 sequence: CASTSHQGPSSYNEQFF.

The chain's CDR3 is CASSLEGALADTQYF. This rearrangement joins TRBV7-6 to TRBJ2-3; no DNA is available, so the TRBD1 call from TCRdb remains unchecked. CDR3 size: 15 residues. Looked up from germline, CDR1 is SGHVS and CDR2 is FNYEAQ.

The J gene is TRBJ2-1, the V gene TRBV7-9. The CDR3 is 14 amino acids. CDR1 and CDR2 from the germline V gene are SEHNR and FQNEAQ (reference sequence). CDR3 protein: CASSFGTPFSEQFF.

The V call is TRBV27, the J call TRBJ2-3; checking the TCRdb D call of TRBD2 is not possible without DNA. Per the germline V gene, CDR1 is MNHEY and CDR2 is SMNVEV (reference sequence). The CDR3 loop spans 17 amino acids. CDR3 residues: CASRDRERELGTDTQYF.

The chain links TRBV20-1 to TRBJ1-5. Germline CDR1 is DFQATT and CDR2 is SNEGSKA (reference sequence). The CDR3 length is 14 residues. The CDR3 sequence: CSALGGGTNQPQHF.

V is TRBV5-1 and J is TRBJ2-7; without DNA, the TCRdb call of TRBD1 cannot be checked. The CDR3 totals 15 residues. The germline CDR1 and CDR2 sequences are SGHRS and YFSETQ. The chain's CDR3 is CASKQWTGPSYEQYF.

The chain carries TRBV28 and TRBJ2-3. Germline CDR1 reads MDHEN; CDR2 reads SYDVKM. This CDR3 is built from 13 residues. CDR3 region: CASSLDFGDTQYF.

The chain combines TRBV20-1 with TRBJ2-3; without DNA, the TCRdb call of TRBD2 cannot be checked. Germline V gene lookup returns CDR1 DFQATT and CDR2 SNEGSKA (reference sequence). This CDR3 has 20 residues. The CDR3 reads CSAQPLGDSGRFPSTDTQYF.

The rearrangement links TRBV5-1 to TRBJ1-1; the TRBD1 assignment by TCRdb is unverifiable without DNA. The CDR3 covers 15 residues. The germline gives CDR1 SGHRS, CDR2 YFSETQ. The CDR3: CASSREQGAYTEAFF.

V gene TRBV20-1 combines with J gene TRBJ2-3; TCRdb outputs TRBD1, but without DNA this stays unchecked. This CDR3 comprises 16 residues. CDR1 and CDR2 (germline): DFQATT, SNEGSKA (reference sequence). The CDR3 loop is CSARPLWGSSTDTQYF.

The chain couples TRBV12-3 or TRBV12-4 to TRBJ1-5; absent DNA, TCRdb's TRBD1 call cannot be checked. This CDR3 contains 14 residues. Here the CDR3 reads CASQIDATSQPQHF.

V usage is TRBV5-1 and J usage is TRBJ2-5; absent DNA, TCRdb's TRBD2 call cannot be checked. Germline V lookup: CDR1 SGHRS, CDR2 YFSETQ. This CDR3 is 17 amino acids long. This CDR3 is CASRGAQQRIVAETQYF. Filled out from reference TRBV5-1 and TRBJ2-5, the complete variable domain reads KAGVTQTPRYLIKTRGQQVTLSCSPISGHRSVSWYQQTPGQGLQFLFEYFSETQRNKGNFPGRFSGRQFSNSRSEMNVSTLELGDSALYLCASRGAQQRIVAETQYFGPGTRLLVL.

The rearrangement joins TRBV5-1 to TRBJ2-5; no DNA is available, so the TRBD2 call from TCRdb remains unchecked. This CDR3 comprises 15 residues. CDR1 is SGHRS and CDR2 is YFSETQ in the germline V gene. CDR3 in amino acids: CASSSRLDLSETQYF.

The rearrangement joins TRBV21-1 to TRBJ2-3; with no DNA, the TCRdb D assignment of TRBD2 cannot be verified. TRBV21-1 represents a pseudogene. This CDR3 has 12 residues. The CDR3 loop is CASSKLADTQYF.

The V call is TRBV24-1, the J call TRBJ2-1. This CDR3 spans 14 amino acids. Germline CDR1 reads KGHDR; CDR2 reads SFDVKD. The CDR3 protein is CATSDLPSQDEQFF.

This chain joins TRBV5-1 and TRBJ2-1; TCRdb lists TRBD2, though no DNA is available to test this call. In germline, CDR1 is SGHRS, CDR2 YFSETQ. The CDR3 sequence is 19 residues long. The CDR3 is CASSQGGLAGRGGYNEQFF.

The chain uses TRBV10-1 and TRBJ1-1. There are 14 residues in the CDR3. Germline CDR1 WNHNN, CDR2 SYGVQD (reference sequence). The chain's CDR3 is CASSTGSTNTEAFF.

The V and J genes are TRBV2 and TRBJ2-7; TCRdb outputs TRBD1, but without DNA this stays unchecked. Germline V gives CDR1 SNHLY, CDR2 FYNNEI. CDR3 length equals 13 residues. The CDR3 here is CAGNRVSLYEQYF.

The chain is built from TRBV27 and TRBJ1-2; absent DNA, TCRdb's TRBD1 call cannot be checked. There are 15 residues in the CDR3. Germline assignment: CDR1 MNHEY and CDR2 SMNVEV (reference sequence). CDR3 in amino acids: CASSPRQGPNYGYTF.

The chain joins TRBV6-1 to TRBJ1-5; TCRdb's assignment of TRBD1 cannot be checked, as there is no DNA. CDR3 length: 17 residues. CDR1 is MNHNS and CDR2 is SASEGT in the germline V gene. The CDR3 loop is CASNLGRDRVINQPQHF.

The CDR3 sequence: CASRVVNTEAFF. V is TRBV2 and J is TRBJ1-1. Per the germline V gene, CDR1 is SNHLY and CDR2 is FYNNEI. This CDR3 is built from 12 residues.